This T cell receptor (beta chain) appears in the sequencing data of a study of blood T cell repertoires in COVID-19 (TCRdb year 2020). The study in broad terms: Samples from collaborators originated in the United States, Italy and Spain and spanned both the acute and convalescent phases of COVID-19. The material from the prospective study consisted of cDNA or gDNA derived from T cells, B-cell-depleted T cells, or PBMCs. Deeply sampled blood TCRbeta repertoires from subjects exposed to, actively infected with, or recovered from COVID-19 were included in the dataset. The repertoires were released in a freely available public database meant as a resource for research on the immune response to SARS-CoV-2. Samples were obtained from the ongoing ImmuneRACE study (first 160 participants) and from 1,200 or so subjects provided by 6 global collaborators. A de-identified subject ID, COVID-19 status, age in years and sex were almost always included in the sample metadata. Where available, HLA class I and class II types were obtained from metadata supplied by the sample provider rather than from assay-based typing. Here is what the overall study found, with its caveats: Clinical and demographic metadata were provided uncurated, with the amount varying by source and participant.

TCRbeta CDR3 regions were amplified from genomic DNA using the immunoSEQ Assay, a bias-controlled multiplex PCR. Processing in the source paper ran as follows. Within the assay, amplification of reference gene primers was used to estimate how many nucleated cells each sample contained. To quantify the absolute abundance of each unique TCRbeta CDR3 rearrangement, sequence reads were collapsed and filtered. For each sample, productive Simpson clonality was calculated by taking the square root of Simpson's diversity index across productive rearrangements. TCRdb limited this immuneACCESS table to in-frame rearrangements with V and J called. A share of clones is missing; checked studies link under half to unresolved V genes, and the rest is unexplained. The DNA was the basis for D and trimming; V, J and clone size are from that table. For this sample there are under 130,000 clones; approximately 81% appear just once. Roughly 37% of the sample is taken by the ten largest.

Counted from cysteine to phenylalanine, this CDR3 has 15 amino acids. Solely the CDR3 DNA is kept, with 45 bases framed from the first base. The germline V end is reduced by 4 bases and the J end by 3 bases; junction bases left unmatched: 6. The germline V gene provides CDR1 SGHAT and CDR2 FQNNGV. With regard to this clone: It lacks a known antigen. Base qualities are missing; no much larger clone stands one base away.

The collaborating institutions used their own protocols to collect whole blood in K2EDTA tubes. Collaborator samples were shipped for TCRbeta analysis as frozen whole blood, isolated PBMCs, or DNA extracted from either sample type. Material: peripheral blood. The chain employs TRBV11-2 and TRBJ2-7; 10 bases in the junction line up with TRBD2. This receptor was taken from a man older than 75 with acute or convalescent COVID-19. The CDR3 loop reads CASSSGLAVGYEQYF. Here is the DNA: TGTGCCAGCAGCTCCGGACTAGCGGTAGGCTACGAGCAGTACTTC.